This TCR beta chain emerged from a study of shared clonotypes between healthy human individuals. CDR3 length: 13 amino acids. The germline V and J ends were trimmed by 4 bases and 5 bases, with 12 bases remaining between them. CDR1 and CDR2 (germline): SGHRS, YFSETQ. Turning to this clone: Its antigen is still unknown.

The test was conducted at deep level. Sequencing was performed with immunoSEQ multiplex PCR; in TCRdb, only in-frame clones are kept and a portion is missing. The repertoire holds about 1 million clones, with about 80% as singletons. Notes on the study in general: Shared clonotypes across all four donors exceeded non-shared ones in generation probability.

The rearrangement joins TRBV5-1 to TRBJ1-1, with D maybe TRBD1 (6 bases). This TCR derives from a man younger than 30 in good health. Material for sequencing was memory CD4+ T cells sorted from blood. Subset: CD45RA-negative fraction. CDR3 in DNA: TGCGCCAGCAGCAAAGGACAGCAGACTGAAGCTTTCTTT. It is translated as CASSKGQQTEAFF.